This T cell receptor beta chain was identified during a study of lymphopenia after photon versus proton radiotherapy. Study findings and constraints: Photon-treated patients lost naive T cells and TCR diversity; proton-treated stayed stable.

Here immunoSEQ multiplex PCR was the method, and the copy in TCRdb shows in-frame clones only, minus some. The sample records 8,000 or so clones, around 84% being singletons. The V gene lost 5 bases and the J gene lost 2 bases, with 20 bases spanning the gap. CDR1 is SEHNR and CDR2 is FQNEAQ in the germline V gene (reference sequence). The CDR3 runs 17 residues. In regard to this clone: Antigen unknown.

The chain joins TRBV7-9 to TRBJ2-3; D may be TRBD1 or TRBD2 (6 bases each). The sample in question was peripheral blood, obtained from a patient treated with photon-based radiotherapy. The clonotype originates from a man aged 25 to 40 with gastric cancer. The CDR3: CASSTSLGWGATDTQYF. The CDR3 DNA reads TGTGCCAGCAGCACCTCGTTGGGGTGGGGGGCCACAGATACGCAGTATTTT.